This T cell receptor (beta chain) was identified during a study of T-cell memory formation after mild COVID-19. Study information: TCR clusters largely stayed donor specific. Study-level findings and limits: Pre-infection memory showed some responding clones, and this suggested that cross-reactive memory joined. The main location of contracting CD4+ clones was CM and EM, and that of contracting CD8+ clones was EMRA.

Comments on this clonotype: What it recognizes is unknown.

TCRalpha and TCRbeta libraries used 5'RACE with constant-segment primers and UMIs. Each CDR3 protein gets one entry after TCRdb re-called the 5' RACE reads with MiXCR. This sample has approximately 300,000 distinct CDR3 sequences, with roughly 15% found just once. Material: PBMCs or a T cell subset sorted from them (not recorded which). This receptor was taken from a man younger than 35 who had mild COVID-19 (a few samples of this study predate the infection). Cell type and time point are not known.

In nucleotides, the CDR3 is TGCAGCGTTGAGGCTCCCGGGACTGGGGCCAACGTCCTGACTTTC. Translating it yields CSVEAPGTGANVLTF. This rearrangement joins TRBV29-1 to TRBJ2-6; D possibly corresponds to TRBD2 (5 bases). This CDR3 has 15 residues. The germline gives CDR1 SQVTM, CDR2 ANQGSEA. Trimming stripped 3 bases from V and 2 bases from J, with 11 bases between.